This T cell receptor beta chain was profiled in a study of blood T cell repertoires in COVID-19. Study at large: COVID-19 samples collected from the United States, Italy and Spain covered acute and convalescent phases. The cDNA or gDNA used as material had been derived from T cells, B-cell-depleted T cells, or PBMCs.

Per the original data handling: Nucleated cell counts were estimated from reference gene primer amplification. Profiled with immunoSEQ multiplex PCR; TCRdb holds only in-frame clones, not every one. V, J and clone size derive from that table, while D and trimming were established from the DNA sequence. The repertoire holds approximately 400,000 clones, with roughly 90% as singletons. Trimming took 5 bases from V and 5 from J, leaving 16 bases between them. CDR1 and CDR2 (germline): MNHEY, SMNVEV (reference sequence). This CDR3 region has 15 residues. This rearrangement joins TRBV27 to TRBJ1-3, with D maybe TRBD1 (6 bases). The sequenced sample consisted of peripheral blood. The source of this sequence is a man aged 35-49 years with acute or convalescent COVID-19. The CDR3 region is CASSKTGGFRNTIYF. CDR3 nucleotides: TGTGCCAGCAGTAAGACAGGCGGATTCAGAAACACCATATATTTT.